A selection of T cell receptor beta chains follows, all from one sample in a study of cytomegalovirus exposure and HLA in healthy donors. Generated by immunoSEQ multiplex PCR, the TCRdb table keeps only in-frame clones and is missing some. The sample has hundreds of thousands of clones, about nine tenths seen once; the top ten hold 0.83%. Sequencing was carried out using PBMCs. The receptors were sampled from a young woman in good health and CMV-seronegative. CDR3s include the opening cysteine and the closing phenylalanine or tryptophan. The order of the fields is CDR3 protein, CDR3 DNA, clone size, V gene, J gene, CDR3 length, D gene. D genes are given only for firm matches. The size of a clone is reported for some rows only, either as once, few or many, or as a class for expanded clones.

CDR3: CASRGTKINQPQHF
DNA: TGTGCCAGCCGGGGGACCAAAATAAATCAGCCCCAGCATTTT
size: .
V: TRBV2
J: TRBJ1-5
length: 14
D: .

CDR3: CASRDGGSYNEQFF
DNA: TGTGCCAGCAGAGACGGGGGGAGTTACAATGAGCAGTTCTTC
size: .
V: TRBV2
J: TRBJ2-1
length: 14
D: TRBD2

CDR3: CASSQRDSANEKLFF
DNA: TGCGCCAGCAGCCAGCGGGACAGCGCTAATGAAAAACTGTTTTTT
size: once
V: TRBV4-1
J: TRBJ1-4
length: 15
D: TRBD1

CDR3: CASSQGFRVAGISDEQFF
DNA: TGTGCCAGCAGCCAAGGATTTCGAGTAGCGGGAATTTCGGATGAGCAGTTCTTC
size: .
V: TRBV4-2
J: TRBJ2-1
length: 18
D: TRBD2

CDR3: CASSQTGQSSGNTIYF
DNA: TGTGCCAGCAGCCAAACGGGACAGAGCTCTGGAAACACCATATATTTT
size: .
V: TRBV14
J: TRBJ1-3
length: 16
D: TRBD1

CDR3: CASSPGTGGSYEQYF
DNA: TGCGCCAGCAGCCCCGGGACAGGGGGATCCTACGAGCAGTACTTC
size: .
V: TRBV5-1
J: TRBJ2-7
length: 15
D: TRBD1

CDR3: CASKGQGTNTGELFF
DNA: TGTGCCAGCAAGGGACAGGGAACGAACACCGGGGAGCTGTTTTTT
size: .
V: TRBV2
J: TRBJ2-2
length: 15
D: TRBD1

CDR3: CASSQDTGVIAQHF
DNA: TGCGCCAGCAGCCAAGATACAGGGGTAATAGCCCAGCATTTT
size: .
V: TRBV4-1
J: TRBJ1-5
length: 14
D: TRBD1

CDR3: CASSSTSQGGTDTQYF
DNA: TGCGCCAGCAGCTCGACAAGTCAGGGGGGCACAGATACGCAGTATTTT
size: .
V: TRBV5-1
J: TRBJ2-3
length: 16
D: TRBD1

CDR3: CASSYRAGGNTDTQYF
DNA: TGTGCCAGCAGTTACCGAGCGGGGGGGAACACAGATACGCAGTATTTT
size: .
V: TRBV6-5
J: TRBJ2-3
length: 16
D: TRBD2

CDR3: CASTPGQVSGDTIYF
DNA: TGCGCCAGCACCCCCGGACAGGTCTCAGGGGACACCATATATTTT
size: .
V: TRBV10-2
J: TRBJ1-3
length: 15
D: TRBD1

CDR3: CASSVQGVGDTQYF
DNA: TGTGCCAGCAGTGTACAGGGTGTGGGGGATACGCAGTATTTT
size: once
V: TRBV2
J: TRBJ2-3
length: 14
D: .

CDR3: CASSSIQGVNPEAFF
DNA: TGTGCCAGCAGCTCAATACAGGGGGTGAACCCTGAAGCTTTCTTT
size: .
V: TRBV11-2
J: TRBJ1-1
length: 15
D: TRBD1

CDR3: CASSPHRPGGLGEAFF
DNA: TGTGCCAGCAGCCCCCACAGGCCAGGGGGCCTGGGTGAAGCTTTCTTT
size: once
V: TRBV9
J: TRBJ1-1
length: 16
D: TRBD1

CDR3: CASSQGLALTYNEQFF
DNA: TGCGCCAGCAGCCAGGGACTAGCGCTTACCTACAATGAGCAGTTCTTC
size: .
V: TRBV4-1
J: TRBJ2-1
length: 16
D: TRBD2

CDR3: CASSPQGLLNTGELFF
DNA: TGTGCCAGCAGTCCCCAGGGACTGCTAAACACCGGGGAGCTGTTTTTT
size: .
V: TRBV27
J: TRBJ2-2
length: 16
D: .

CDR3: CASSSDRVDTF
DNA: TGTGCCAGCAGCTCGGACAGGGTGGACACCTTC
size: .
V: TRBV7-9
J: TRBJ1-2
length: 11
D: TRBD1

CDR3: CSVAENQETQYF
DNA: TGCAGCGTTGCGGAGAACCAAGAGACCCAGTACTTC
size: .
V: TRBV29-1
J: TRBJ2-5
length: 12
D: .

CDR3: CASSLSQETQYF
DNA: TGCGCCAGCAGCCTTAGCCAAGAGACCCAGTACTTC
size: .
V: TRBV5-1
J: TRBJ2-5
length: 12
D: .

CDR3: CASSLFPSGYTF
DNA: TGTGCCAGCAGCTTATTCCCCTCCGGCTACACCTTC
size: few
V: TRBV7-2
J: TRBJ1-2
length: 12
D: .

CDR3: CASSPPPGQGRETQYF
DNA: TGCGCCAGCAGCCCACCCCCGGGACAGGGAAGGGAGACCCAGTACTTC
size: .
V: TRBV5-1
J: TRBJ2-5
length: 16
D: TRBD1

CDR3: CASSETSGRSEQYF
DNA: TGCGCCAGCAGCGAAACTAGCGGGAGGAGCGAGCAGTACTTC
size: .
V: TRBV5-1
J: TRBJ2-7
length: 14
D: TRBD2

CDR3: CASSESMLLGLDTQYF
DNA: TGCGCCAGCAGTGAGTCGATGCTGCTGGGGCTTGATACGCAGTATTTT
size: .
V: TRBV10-1
J: TRBJ2-3
length: 16
D: .

CDR3: CASSSKNPGREQFF
DNA: TGTGCCAGCAGTTCCAAGAACCCAGGGAGGGAGCAGTTCTTC
size: .
V: TRBV6-5
J: TRBJ2-1
length: 14
D: .